This T cell receptor (beta chain) is from a study of blood T cell repertoires in COVID-19. Study summary: Sample material is recorded as cDNA or gDNA derived from T cells, B-cell-depleted T cells, or PBMCs.

J was trimmed by 0 bases and V by 1 base; bases with no gene match: 5. CDR1 is MDHEN and CDR2 is SYDVKM in the germline V gene. CDR3 length: 17 amino acids. Sequenced by immunoSEQ multiplex PCR; TCRdb stores in-frame clones only, minus some. This sample has about 95,000 clones, with approximately 91% found just once. Sequenced: peripheral blood. The chain has TRBV28 and TRBJ2-3, with 9 bases fitting TRBD2. This receptor was taken from a man in his fifties or sixties with COVID-19, enrolled during active disease. The CDR3 loop is CASSLSAGGLSTDTQYF. The CDR3 coding sequence is TGTGCCAGCAGTTTATCAGCGGGAGGACTTAGCACAGATACGCAGTATTTT. Together with reference TRBV28 and TRBJ2-3, the CDR3 gives the full variable domain: DVKVTQSSRYLVKRTGEKVFLECVQDMDHENMFWYRQDPGLGLRLIYFSYDVKMKEKGDIPEGYSVSREKKERFSLILESASTNQTSMYLCASSLSAGGLSTDTQYFGPGTRLTVL.